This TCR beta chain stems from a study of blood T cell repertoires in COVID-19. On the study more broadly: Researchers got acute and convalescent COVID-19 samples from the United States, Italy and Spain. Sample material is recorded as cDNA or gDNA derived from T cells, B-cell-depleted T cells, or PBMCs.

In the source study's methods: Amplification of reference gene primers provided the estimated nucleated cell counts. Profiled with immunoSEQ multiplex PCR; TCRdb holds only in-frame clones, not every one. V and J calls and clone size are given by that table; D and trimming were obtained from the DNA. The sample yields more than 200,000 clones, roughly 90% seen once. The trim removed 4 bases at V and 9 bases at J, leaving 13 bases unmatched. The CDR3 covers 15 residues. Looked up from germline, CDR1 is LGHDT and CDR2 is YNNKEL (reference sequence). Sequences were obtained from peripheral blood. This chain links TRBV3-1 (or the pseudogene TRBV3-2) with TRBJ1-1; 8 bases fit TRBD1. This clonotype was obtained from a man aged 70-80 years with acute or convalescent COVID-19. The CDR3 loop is CASSLTGQGRIQAFF. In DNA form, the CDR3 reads TGTGCCAGCAGCCTGACTGGACAGGGTCGGATTCAAGCTTTCTTT.